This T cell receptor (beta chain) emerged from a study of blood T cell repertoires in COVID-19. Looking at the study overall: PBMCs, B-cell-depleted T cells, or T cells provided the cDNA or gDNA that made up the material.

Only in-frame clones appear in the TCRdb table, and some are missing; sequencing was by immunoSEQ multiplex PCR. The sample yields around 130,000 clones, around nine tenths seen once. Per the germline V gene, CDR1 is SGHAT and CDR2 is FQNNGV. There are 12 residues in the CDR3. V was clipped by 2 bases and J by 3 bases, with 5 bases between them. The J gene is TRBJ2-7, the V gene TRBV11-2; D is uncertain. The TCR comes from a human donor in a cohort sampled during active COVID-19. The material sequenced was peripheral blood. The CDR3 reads CASSLLDYEQYF. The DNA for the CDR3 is TGTGCCAGCAGCTTATTAGACTACGAGCAGTACTTC.